This entry lists 16 T cell receptor beta chains sequenced from one sample in a study of blood T cell repertoires in COVID-19. Profiling relied on immunoSEQ multiplex PCR, and the TCRdb table lists in-frame clones only, not all of them. The sample lists about 180,000 clones, 85% to 90% occurring once. Sample: peripheral blood. These receptors were collected from a person aged 70 to 85 with COVID-19, enrolled during active disease.

The chain recombines TRBV6-2 or TRBV6-3 with TRBJ2-1; 9 bases line up with TRBD1. The length of the CDR3 is 14 residues. With 6 bases clipped from V and 5 bases from J, the junction kept 5 bases outside the gene matches. CDR1 is MNHEY and CDR2 is SVGEGT in the germline V gene. As DNA, the CDR3 is TGTGCCAGCAGCGCGACAGGGGGTCACAATGAGCAGTTCTTC. Translating it yields CASSATGGHNEQFF.

V usage is TRBV27 and J usage is TRBJ2-1; no reliable D call. The ends were cut back, 2 bases at V and 8 bases at J, with 16 bases in the middle. Germline V CDR1 and CDR2: MNHEY, SMNVEV (reference sequence). CDR3 length: 15 residues. The CDR3 region is CASSLQRSEQDEQFF. The CDR3 nucleotides read TGTGCCAGCAGTTTACAGAGGTCGGAACAAGATGAGCAGTTCTTC.

For the CDR3, the DNA is TGTGCCAGTAGTCCCGGGGTTTCGGGCAATCAGCCCCAGCATTTT. Residues: CASSPGVSGNQPQHF. This chain uses TRBV19 with TRBJ1-5; D not certain. This CDR3 contains 15 residues. Trimming cost V 5 bases and J 2 bases, with 13 bases left between them. Germline CDR1 reads LNHDA; CDR2 reads SQIVND (reference sequence). Looking up the rest from reference TRBV19 and TRBJ1-5 gives the full variable domain: DGGITQSPKYLFRKEGQNVTLSCEQNLNHDAMYWYRQDPGQGLRLIYYSQIVNDFQKGDIAEGYSVSREKKESFPLTVTSAQKNPTAFYLCASSPGVSGNQPQHFGDGTRLSIL.

This clone was seen a single time. V gene TRBV27 combines with J gene TRBJ2-2, with TRBD2 matching over 8 bases. The V gene end was trimmed by 5 bases and the J gene end by 3 bases; junction bases not matched to a gene: 5. In germline, CDR1 is MNHEY, CDR2 SMNVEV (reference sequence). This CDR3 is built from 15 residues. The CDR3 nucleotides are TGTGCCAGCAGTATTAGCGGGGCTTACACCGGGGAGCTGTTTTTT. Translating gives CASSISGAYTGELFF.

The rearrangement links TRBV27 to TRBJ2-3, with D tentatively TRBD2 (6 bases). Trimming cost V 6 bases and J 4 bases, with 14 bases left between them. Germline CDR1 and CDR2: MNHEY and SMNVEV (reference sequence). CDR3 length: 14 residues. In DNA, the CDR3 is TGTGCCAGCAGCCCTACTAGCTCCTCAGATACGCAGTATTTT. Its protein is CASSPTSSSDTQYF.

The chain couples TRBV7-2 to TRBJ2-5, with 10 bases fitting TRBD2. Germline CDR1 is SGHTA and CDR2 is FQGNSA. V trimming: 5 bases; J trimming: 6 bases; junction bases outside the gene matches: 6. The CDR3 consists of 14 residues. CDR3 amino acids: CASSQISGRQTQYF. CDR3 DNA sequence: TGTGCCAGCAGCCAAATTAGCGGGAGGCAGACCCAGTACTTC.

The CDR3 DNA reads TGCGCCAGCAGCTTGGAAGCCATGGTCGATGAGCAGTTCTTC. Translating it yields CASSLEAMVDEQFF. This chain links TRBV5-1 with TRBJ2-1; D ambiguous. CDR3 length: 14 amino acids. Germline V gene sequence: CDR1 SGHRS, CDR2 YFSETQ. Trimming removed 0 bases from V and 8 bases from J, with 12 bases in between.

The chain combines TRBV6-5 with TRBJ1-1; D ambiguous. The V end lost 6 bases, the J end lost 2 bases, and 16 bases lay between the germline ends. The CDR3 extends over 15 amino acids. Looked up from germline, CDR1 is MNHEY and CDR2 is SVGAGI. The CDR3, as DNA: TGTGCCAGCAGCACCGCCGGGGTACATAACACTGAAGCTTTCTTT. Protein product: CASSTAGVHNTEAFF.

The CDR3: CASSPPSGTSGVHTDTQYF. The CDR3, as DNA: TGTGCCAGCAGCCCGCCCTCTGGGACTAGCGGGGTGCACACAGATACGCAGTATTTT. This chain joins TRBV5-4 and TRBJ2-3, with 13 positions matching TRBD2. The CDR3 loop spans 19 amino acids. V lost 4 bases to trimming and J lost 2 bases; unmatched junction nucleotides: 13. Germline-derived CDR1 and CDR2 are SGHNT and YYREEE (reference sequence).

The chain carries TRBV28 and TRBJ1-5, with 8 bases matching TRBD1. V dropped 6 bases and J dropped 5; count of bases not matched to a gene: 18. This CDR3 comprises 18 residues. Germline V gene data show CDR1 as MDHEN and CDR2 as SYDVKM. The chain's CDR3 is CASRFPRTGTGKDQPQHF. The CDR3 region has the DNA TGTGCCAGCAGATTCCCACGGACCGGGACAGGTAAGGATCAGCCCCAGCATTTT.

This clone has just one count. The V and J genes are TRBV19 and TRBJ2-5; tentatively, D is TRBD2 (6 bases). CDR3 length equals 15 residues. Germline lookup yields CDR1 LNHDA and CDR2 SQIVND (reference sequence). Between the trimmed V and J ends, which lost 2 bases and 2 bases, there was a span of 12 bases. CDR3 coding DNA: TGTGCCAGTAGTATATTGGGGGGTATACAAGAGACCCAGTACTTC. As protein: CASSILGGIQETQYF.

The chain carries TRBV20-1 and TRBJ2-2; tentatively, D is TRBD1 or TRBD2 (6 bases each). The germline gives CDR1 DFQATT, CDR2 SNEGSKA (reference sequence). The CDR3 sequence is 14 residues long. With 6 bases removed from V and 4 bases from J, the gap between germline ends came to 15 bases. CDR3 in amino acids: CSASGGQGTGELFF. The CDR3 DNA sequence: TGCAGTGCGAGTGGGGGGCAGGGCACCGGGGAGCTGTTTTTT.

The V gene is TRBV30, the J gene TRBJ2-7, with TRBD2 identical over 9 bases. V was pared by 3 bases and J by 0 bases, with 9 bases of the junction left unmatched. Germline V gene lookup returns CDR1 GTSNPN and CDR2 SVGIG (reference sequence). The CDR3 totals 16 residues. In DNA form, the CDR3 reads TGTGCCTGGAGGGACCTCACTAGCGGGTACTCCTACGAGCAGTACTTC. This sequence encodes CAWRDLTSGYSYEQYF.

V gene TRBV27 combines with J gene TRBJ2-2, with D possibly TRBD2 on 6 matching bases. Germline V gene lookup returns CDR1 MNHEY and CDR2 SMNVEV (reference sequence). V lost 1 base and J 1 base, leaving 10 bases between the germline ends. CDR3 length: 16 residues. CDR3 region: CASSLFGTVNTGELFF. The CDR3 nucleotides read TGTGCCAGCAGTTTATTCGGGACTGTGAACACCGGGGAGCTGTTTTTT.

The chain recombines TRBV7-8 with TRBJ1-5; 9 nucleotides match TRBD1. V shed 4 bases, J shed 6 bases, and the junction held 13 bases outside the gene matches. CDR1 and CDR2 (germline): SGHVS, FQNEAQ. This CDR3 has 17 residues. CDR3 loop: CASSSARTGVLRQPQHF. CDR3 nucleotide sequence: TGTGCCAGCAGCTCAGCACGGACAGGGGTCCTCCGTCAGCCCCAGCATTTT.

CDR3 sequence: CASSSPGQAFNEQFF. The CDR3 bases are TGTGCCAGCAGTTCACCGGGACAGGCTTTCAATGAGCAGTTCTTC. The chain joins TRBV5-6 to TRBJ2-1; 8 bases map to TRBD1. CDR1 and CDR2 from the germline V gene are SGHDT and YYEEEE. J lost 6 bases, V lost 5 bases, and 10 bases had no gene match. This CDR3 is built from 15 residues.